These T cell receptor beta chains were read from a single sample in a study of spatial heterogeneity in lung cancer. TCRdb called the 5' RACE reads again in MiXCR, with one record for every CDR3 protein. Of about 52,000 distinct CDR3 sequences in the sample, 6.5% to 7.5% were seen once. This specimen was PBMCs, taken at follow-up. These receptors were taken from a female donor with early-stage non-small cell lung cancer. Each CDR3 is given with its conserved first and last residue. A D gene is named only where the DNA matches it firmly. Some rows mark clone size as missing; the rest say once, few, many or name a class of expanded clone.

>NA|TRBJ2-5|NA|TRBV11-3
TGTGCCAGCAGCTCGCTGACGGTCCCCCCAGAGACCCAGTACTTC
CASSSLTVPPETQYF
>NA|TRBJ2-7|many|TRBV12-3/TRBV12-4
TGTGCCAGCAGTTTCGGGCCGGTTATAGAAAGAAGTGGGTACTTC
CASSFGPVIERSGYF
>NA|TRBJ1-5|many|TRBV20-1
TGCAGTGCTAGCCGCGGGGGACAGCCCCAGCATTTT
CSASRGGQPQHF
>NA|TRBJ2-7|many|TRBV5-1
TGCGCCAGCAGCCCCGTCAAGGGTTCAGACGAGCAGTACTTC
CASSPVKGSDEQYF
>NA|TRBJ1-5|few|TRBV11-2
TGTGCCAGCAGCTCCCGACGGGATAATCAGCCCCAGCATTTT
CASSSRRDNQPQHF
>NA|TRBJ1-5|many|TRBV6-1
TGTGCCAGCAGTGAAGCGCTTGGGTCTCCACGCCAGCCCCAGCATTTT
CASSEALGSPRQPQHF
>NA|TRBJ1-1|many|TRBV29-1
TGCAGCGTCGGGACGCCGTCGAACACTGAAGCTTTCTTT
CSVGTPSNTEAFF
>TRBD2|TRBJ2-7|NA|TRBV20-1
TGCAGTGCCCCCGCGGCCGGGCGGGGGTACGAGCAGTACTTC
CSAPAAGRGYEQYF
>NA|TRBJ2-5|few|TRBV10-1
TGCGCCAGCAGTCGCGGGACGCTCGGCCAAGAGACCCAGTACTTC
CASSRGTLGQETQYF
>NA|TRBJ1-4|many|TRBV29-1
TGCAGCGTTGTTCGGGGCACAAATGAAAAACTGTTTTTT
CSVVRGTNEKLFF
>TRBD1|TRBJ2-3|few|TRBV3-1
TGTGCCAGCAGCCGGACAGGGAACACAGATACGCAGTATTTT
CASSRTGNTDTQYF